The 29 T cell receptor beta chains in this list originate from one sample, sequenced in a study of T-cell reconstitution after alpha-beta-depleted transplantation in children. Unique molecular identifiers were used to barcode this TCRbeta library. MiXCR was run by TCRdb on the PCR reads, yielding one entry per CDR3 protein. This table has roughly 200,000 distinct CDR3 sequences, around 7% appearing once. The sequencing here drew on PBMCs, taken before TCRalphabeta/CD19-depleted stem cell transplant. Receptors originate from a boy aged 2-15 years with acute lymphoblastic leukemia, due to receive a stem cell transplant.

The chain links TRBV20-1 to TRBJ1-1; 8 bases fit TRBD1. The CDR3 contains 15 residues. CDR1 DFQATT and CDR2 SNEGSKA come from the germline V gene (reference sequence). V was clipped by 0 bases and J by 6 bases; unmatched bases: 9. The CDR3 sequence: CSARDLSGGLAEAFF. The CDR3 DNA reads as TGCAGTGCTAGAGATCTATCAGGGGGCCTAGCTGAAGCTTTCTTT.

This clonotype was counted at least ten times. The rearrangement uses TRBV28 and TRBJ2-7; D is uncertain. There are 12 residues in the CDR3. The V end lost 6 bases, the J end lost 2 bases, and 8 bases lay between the germline ends. Germline values: CDR1 MDHEN, CDR2 SYDVKM. The DNA of the CDR3 is TGTGCCAGCAGCTTAGGCACCTACGAGCAGTACTTC. Encoded protein: CASSLGTYEQYF.

The chain uses TRBV28 and TRBJ2-7, with TRBD1 identical over 8 bases. Germline CDR1 reads MDHEN; CDR2 reads SYDVKM. The CDR3 has 15 amino acids. V lost 6 bases and J lost 2; bases outside the gene matches: 9. CDR3 nucleotides: TGTGCCAGCAGCTACACGGGACAGGCTCCCTACGAGCAGTACTTC. Residues: CASSYTGQAPYEQYF.

This clonotype was observed at least ten times. The chain is built from TRBV30 and TRBJ2-7; D is ambiguous. CDR1 and CDR2 from the germline V gene are GTSNPN and SVGIG (reference sequence). The CDR3 is made up of 12 amino acids. Trimming left V 4 bases short and J 0 bases short, with 7 bases between. The CDR3 bases are TGTGCCTGGACGGTGAGCTCCTACGAGCAGTACTTC. Amino acid sequence: CAWTVSSYEQYF.

The chain joins TRBV7-2 to TRBJ1-5, with D unresolved. CDR1 SGHTA and CDR2 FQGNSA come from the germline V gene. This CDR3 has 15 amino acids. With 3 bases removed from V and 4 bases from J, the gap between germline ends came to 13 bases. CDR3 in amino acids: CASSFNSRNNQPQHF. CDR3 nucleotide sequence: TGTGCCAGCAGCTTCAATTCCAGGAATAATCAGCCCCAGCATTTT. The whole variable domain, filled in from reference TRBV7-2 and TRBJ1-5, reads GAGVSQSPSNKVTEKGKDVELRCDPISGHTALYWYRQSLGQGLEFLIYFQGNSAPDKSGLPSDRFSAERTGGSVSTLTIQRTQQEDSAVYLCASSFNSRNNQPQHFGDGTRLSIL.

In its sample, this clonotype was seen many times. The chain uses TRBV5-1 and TRBJ2-5, with a weak D call TRBD1 (6 bases). The CDR3 totals 14 residues. With 0 bases removed from V and 1 base from J, the gap between germline ends came to 7 bases. Germline-derived CDR1 and CDR2 are SGHRS and YFSETQ. The DNA of the CDR3 is TGCGCCAGCAGCTTGGGGACAGCCCAAGAGACCCAGTACTTC. Protein sequence: CASSLGTAQETQYF.

The J gene is TRBJ2-4, the V gene TRBV5-5; the D is unclear. Germline V gene sequence: CDR1 SGHKS, CDR2 YYEKEE (reference sequence). V lost 2 bases to trimming and J lost 0 bases, with 12 bases between them. The length of the CDR3 is 16 residues. CDR3 protein: CASSLGAHQAKNIQYF. The CDR3 DNA is TGTGCCAGCAGCTTAGGAGCCCACCAAGCCAAAAACATTCAGTACTTC.

The rearrangement links TRBV6-2 or TRBV6-3 to TRBJ2-2; 8 bases map to TRBD2. The CDR3 totals 15 residues. The V gene's germline CDR1 is MNHEY and CDR2 SVGEGT. The V and J ends lost 7 bases and 0 bases, in that order; junction bases with no gene match: 4. CDR3 protein: CASTNSGTNTGELFF. In DNA, the CDR3 is TGTGCCAGCACCAATAGCGGGACGAACACCGGGGAGCTGTTTTTT.

This clonotype was seen only a few times. This chain joins TRBV18 and TRBJ2-1; 11 bases align to TRBD2. Germline assignment: CDR1 KGHSH and CDR2 LQKENI. J gave up 4 bases and V 0 bases, and 2 bases lay outside the gene matches. CDR3 size: 16 residues. CDR3 residues: CASSPPGTSGYNEQFF. The CDR3 DNA reads TGTGCCAGCTCACCACCCGGGACTAGCGGATACAATGAGCAGTTCTTC.

CDR3 sequence: CASSPDPIGDTEAFF. In nucleotides, the CDR3 is TGTGCCAGCTCACCCGACCCCATAGGAGACACTGAAGCTTTCTTT. This chain links TRBV18 with TRBJ1-1; D gene unclear. V lost 3 bases and J 3 bases, leaving 14 bases between the germline ends. Per germline, CDR1 KGHSH and CDR2 LQKENI. CDR3 length equals 15 residues.

The sample holds a few counts of this clonotype. This chain connects TRBV6-2 or TRBV6-3 to TRBJ2-1; a weak D match, TRBD1 (8 bases). Per the germline V gene, CDR1 is MNHEY and CDR2 is SVGEGT. The CDR3 length is 14 residues. V was shortened by 7 bases and J by 6 bases, with 16 bases between the two germline ends. CDR3 DNA sequence: TGTGCCAGCAACAGGGGGAGGGGGAGCAATGAGCAGTTCTTC. This codes for CASNRGRGSNEQFF.

This clonotype was recorded a few times. The chain combines TRBV5-1 with TRBJ2-5, with TRBD1 matching 10 bases. This CDR3 contains 15 residues. J gave up 1 base and V 0 bases, and 0 bases lay outside the gene matches. Per germline, CDR1 SGHRS and CDR2 YFSETQ. CDR3 protein: CASSLGTGGQETQYF. CDR3 coding DNA: TGCGCCAGCAGCTTGGGGACAGGGGGCCAAGAGACCCAGTACTTC.

CDR3 in amino acids: CASSPRDHAADEQFF. The CDR3 DNA reads as TGTGCCAGCAGCCCCCGGGACCACGCCGCTGATGAGCAGTTCTTC. The rearrangement links TRBV7-4 to TRBJ2-1; D is perhaps TRBD1 or TRBD2 (5 bases each). Germline loops: CDR1 SGHVT, CDR2 SQSDAQ. This CDR3 comprises 15 residues. V was clipped by 5 bases and J by 8 bases, with 19 bases between them.

There are many counts of this clonotype. The chain recombines TRBV20-1 with TRBJ2-5; 7 bases are shared with TRBD2. The CDR3 loop spans 13 amino acids. V gave up 6 bases and J gave up 0 bases; unmatched junction bases: 4. Germline V lookup: CDR1 DFQATT, CDR2 SNEGSKA (reference sequence). The DNA for the CDR3 is TGCAGTGCGGACGGGACTAACCAAGAGACCCAGTACTTC. Residues: CSADGTNQETQYF.

This clonotype was picked up many times. V usage is TRBV20-1 and J usage is TRBJ2-7; D gene ambiguous. Germline V CDR1 and CDR2: DFQATT, SNEGSKA (reference sequence). Trimming removed 4 bases at V and 5 bases at J, with 21 bases between. CDR3 length: 15 amino acids. CDR3 DNA sequence: TGCAGTGCTATCAAAGGTGACCATTCGGACGACGAGCAGTACTTC. It is translated as CSAIKGDHSDDEQYF.

Comment on this clonotype: Likely a read error: the CDR3 ends without its conserved phenylalanine or tryptophan. The limits of the CDR3 on the DNA are not certain, so only TCRdb's listed CDR3 is given. The CDR3 sequence is CASSTRTGP. This rearrangement joins TRBV5-1 to TRBJ1-2; no DNA check was done on the table's D call, TRBD1. From germline, CDR1 is SGHRS and CDR2 YFSETQ. 9 amino acids form the CDR3, both terminal residues included.

This clonotype was observed at least ten times. The chain couples TRBV29-1 to TRBJ2-5; no firm D call. Trimming shortened V by 7 bases and J by 0 bases, and 18 bases separated the two germline ends. CDR1 and CDR2 (germline): SQVTM, ANQGSEA. CDR3 size: 15 residues. CDR3 coding DNA: TGCAGCGCCTCCTTCGAAATCGGGTACCAAGAGACCCAGTACTTC. Translation: CSASFEIGYQETQYF. The entire variable domain, with the rest obtained from reference TRBV29-1 and TRBJ2-5, is as follows: SAVISQKPSRDICQRGTSLTIQCQVDSQVTMMFWYRQQPGQSLTLIATANQGSEATYESGFVIDKFPISRPNLTFSTLTVSNMSPEDSSIYLCSASFEIGYQETQYFGPGTRLLVL.

The table lists this clonotype with many counts. The V call is TRBV27, the J call TRBJ2-3; possibly TRBD1 or TRBD2 for D (5 bases each). The germline V and J ends were trimmed by 6 bases and 1 base, with 14 bases remaining between them. Germline V lookup: CDR1 MNHEY, CDR2 SMNVEV (reference sequence). The CDR3 contains 15 residues. CDR3 nucleotides: TGTGCCAGCAGAGACCGGGACCACGGCACAGATACGCAGTATTTT. Residues: CASRDRDHGTDTQYF.

This clonotype appeared many times. This sequence joins TRBV2 and TRBJ2-3, with 14 bases aligning to TRBD2. V lost 8 bases, J lost 6 bases, and 4 bases stayed unmatched. Germline V lookup: CDR1 SNHLY, CDR2 FYNNEI. The length of the CDR3 is 14 residues. The CDR3 bases are TGTGCCAGCCTGCGGACTAGCGGGAGGGATACGCAGTATTTT. Protein: CASLRTSGRDTQYF.

This clonotype appeared a few times. The chain has TRBV5-1 and TRBJ2-1; no clear D. The CDR3 sequence is 13 residues long. V was clipped by 5 bases and J by 5 bases, with 11 bases between them. Looked up from germline, CDR1 is SGHRS and CDR2 is YFSETQ. This CDR3 is CASRLEVHNEQFF. In DNA form, the CDR3 reads TGCGCCAGCAGACTCGAGGTTCACAATGAGCAGTTCTTC.

Ten or more counts support this clonotype. The chain links TRBV5-1 to TRBJ2-3; D call uncertain. Per the germline V gene, CDR1 is SGHRS and CDR2 is YFSETQ. Trimming left V 0 bases short and J 3 bases short, with 8 bases between. The CDR3 spans 14 residues. CDR3 amino acids: CASSLEIRTDTQYF. As DNA, the CDR3 is TGCGCCAGCAGCTTGGAAATAAGAACAGATACGCAGTATTTT.

This clonotype occurred many times. The CDR3 DNA is TGTGCCAGCAGCCTACACAAAGGCTATGGCTACACCTTC. Its protein is CASSLHKGYGYTF. This sequence joins TRBV7-6 and TRBJ1-2; D uncertain. From germline, CDR1 is SGHVS and CDR2 FNYEAQ. The CDR3 extends over 13 amino acids. V was cut by 5 bases and J by 4 bases, with 11 bases left in between.

The chain employs TRBV12-3 or TRBV12-4 and TRBJ2-3, with D unresolved. V gave up 2 bases and J gave up 4 bases, with 7 bases separating them. The CDR3 runs 13 residues. CDR3 amino acids: CASSLLAADTQYF. CDR3 nucleotides: TGTGCCAGCAGTTTACTGGCGGCAGATACGCAGTATTTT.

This clonotype occurred many times. This rearrangement joins TRBV5-6 to TRBJ2-7; D might be TRBD1 or TRBD2, each matching 5 bases. The V end was cut by 5 bases, the J end by 9 bases, with 18 bases between. Germline V gene data show CDR1 as SGHDT and CDR2 as YYEEEE. CDR3 length: 13 residues. CDR3: CASRTGTADGQYF. CDR3 DNA: TGTGCCAGCAGAACCGGGACGGCCGATGGGCAGTACTTC.

This clonotype has only a few counts. V and J are TRBV10-3 and TRBJ2-5, with D possibly TRBD2 on 5 matching bases. Between the trimmed V and J ends, which lost 6 bases and 0 bases, there was a span of 17 bases. Germline V gives CDR1 ENHRY, CDR2 SYGVKD. CDR3 length equals 16 residues. Here the CDR3 reads CAIRPAGGLNQETQYF. As DNA, the CDR3 is TGTGCCATCAGGCCCGCTGGCGGACTGAACCAAGAGACCCAGTACTTC.

This clonotype was counted ten times or more. The J gene is TRBJ1-1, the V gene TRBV28, with D possibly being TRBD1 (6 bases). The CDR3 spans 15 residues. Germline CDR1 MDHEN, CDR2 SYDVKM. V lost 8 bases and J 4 bases, leaving 20 bases between the germline ends. The CDR3, as DNA: TGTGCCAGCGCCAGCCTCAGGGGCGTGGGCACTGAAGCTTTCTTT. Amino acids: CASASLRGVGTEAFF.

The table lists this clonotype with a few counts. The chain joins TRBV11-1 to TRBJ2-1; D possibly corresponds to TRBD1 (6 bases). The V end was cut by 5 bases, the J end by 6 bases, with 26 bases between. Per the germline V gene, CDR1 is SGHAT and CDR2 is FQDESV (reference sequence). The CDR3 is made up of 18 amino acids. CDR3 coding DNA: TGTGCCAGCAGCCTGACCATTGCCAGGGGTGGATCCCCCAATGAGCAGTTCTTC. As protein: CASSLTIARGGSPNEQFF.

The genes are TRBV28 and TRBJ1-3; weak D call: TRBD1 (5 bases). The CDR3 contains 15 residues. Trimming cost V 4 bases and J 5 bases, with 15 bases left between them. The germline gives CDR1 MDHEN, CDR2 SYDVKM. The CDR3 DNA follows: TGTGCCAGCAGTTCCGGAGGGGCCGATCGAAACACCATATATTTT. Amino acid sequence: CASSSGGADRNTIYF.

J is TRBJ1-1 and V is TRBV27, with a possible D match to TRBD1 (5 bases). The length of the CDR3 is 14 residues. Trimming shortened V by 3 bases and J by 0 bases, and 8 bases separated the two germline ends. Germline values: CDR1 MNHEY, CDR2 SMNVEV (reference sequence). The CDR3 loop is CASSFRALNTEAFF. The DNA of the CDR3 is TGTGCCAGCAGTTTCAGGGCTTTGAACACTGAAGCTTTCTTT.